This TCR beta chain appears in the sequencing data of a study of T cells after yellow fever vaccination (dated by TCRdb to the late 2010s). About the investigation overall: The SMART-Seq v4 Ultra Low Input RNA kit was used to prepare libraries from fractions with low cell numbers. To follow T-cell clones before and after primary and booster YFV17D yellow fever vaccination, bulk TCR alpha and beta repertoires were sequenced over time. The cohort comprised two healthy male donors, one aged 18 to 30 and one aged 30 to 40 years. Blood samples were taken at several timepoints before and after primary and secondary immunization, and bulk PBMC replicates and cell subsets were isolated.

Study-level results and caveats: A small share of clonotypes occurred in both CD4 and CD8 compartments, likely arising from convergent recombination. The study included only two donors, which limits how far the findings can be generalized. After the booster, most of the clones that had expanded following primary vaccination were detected again (96% of CD4 and more than 85% of CD8), which suggests that memory was broadly maintained. Computational filtering was required because FACS-sorted repertoires could contain abundant contaminating clonotypes from the bulk population. Compared with the primary T-cell response, the secondary T-cell response was faster but weaker, reaching its peak on day 5 rather than on day 15.

CDR3 length: 21 amino acids, cysteine to phenylalanine. This entry keeps only the CDR3 DNA: 63 bases, framed from base 1. Reading the germline V gene gives CDR1 SGHTA and CDR2 FQGTGA. V sheds 3 bases and J sheds 1 base, leaving 27 bases between their ends. Sample treatment or condition, as interpreted from the label and publication: live attenuated yellow fever vaccine strain. At each blood-draw timepoint, two biological replicates of bulk PBMCs were collected. PBMCs were isolated from peripheral blood using a standard Ficoll-Paque protocol. RNA was extracted with TriZol from bulk PBMCs, CD4 and CD8 fractions, and dextramer-positive and dextramer-negative fractions. Many counts were recorded for this clonotype. Its antigen remains undetermined. Nothing much larger sits one base from this clone, and base qualities are not available. Sequenced on an Illumina NovaSeq 6000. TCR cDNA was synthesized by 5'RACE template switching, which introduced a universal primer site and unique molecular identifiers. cDNA synthesis was primed from both the TCR alpha and TCR beta constant segments. Libraries were amplified in two PCR steps, with sample barcodes and sequencing adapters added in the second step. Sequencing of libraries was done on Illumina HiSeq 2500 (2x100 bp) or NovaSeq (2x150 bp). Under the source paper's analysis protocol: MIGEC handled demultiplexing of reads and collapsing into UMI consensus sequences, while MiXCR performed V(D)J alignment. Vaccine-responding clonotypes were defined with edgeR using replicate PBMC samples, requiring FDR below 0.01 and a log2 fold change above 5 up to day 15. Each bulk clonotype was labeled CD4 or CD8 based on which sequenced repertoire, CD4 or CD8, contained the clonotype at higher abundance. TCRdb cleaned the public reads at Q25 with fastp, built clones with MiXCR and kept in-frame beta chains. Every CDR3 protein is listed once, alongside the most common genes and DNA of its rows. TCRdb, rather than the study authors, made the V and J calls. For this sample the table gives about 310,000 distinct CDR3 sequences, of which around 3.6% were detected only once. The ten largest make up around 22% of the sample.

The TCR originated in a man in his late teens or twenties who received the YFV17D yellow fever vaccine. The chain uses TRBV7-3 and TRBJ2-2, and the D gene may be TRBD2, 7 bases matching. Specimen: PBMCs, collected on the day of the yellow fever booster vaccination. The CDR3 sequence is CASSLVPSGLAGALNTGELFF. The nucleotide sequence is TGTGCCAGCAGCTTGGTTCCCAGCGGTCTGGCGGGGGCACTGAACACCGGGGAGCTGTTTTTT.